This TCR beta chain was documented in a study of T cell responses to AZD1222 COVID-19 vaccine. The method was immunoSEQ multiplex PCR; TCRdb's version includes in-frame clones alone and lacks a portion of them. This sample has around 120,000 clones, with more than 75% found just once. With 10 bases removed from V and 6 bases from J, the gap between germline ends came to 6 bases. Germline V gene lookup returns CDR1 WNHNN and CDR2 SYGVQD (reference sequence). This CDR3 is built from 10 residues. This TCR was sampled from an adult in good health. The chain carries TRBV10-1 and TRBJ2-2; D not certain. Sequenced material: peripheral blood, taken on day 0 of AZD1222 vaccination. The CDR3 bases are TGCGCCAAATTTGCCGGGGAGCTGTTTTTT. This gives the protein CAKFAGELFF.